This TCR beta chain is from a study of cytotoxic CD8 clonotypes in ibrutinib-treated CLL. Study-wide context: Within the patient group, 11 were relapsed/refractory and approximately 16 treatment-naive, and approximately 17 were IGHV unmutated.

Study conclusions and caveats: Having risen at ibrutinib response, clonality had fallen back toward baseline by progression. Clonality (at baseline) was higher than in age-matched healthy donors and tracked circulating CD8+ T-cell counts.

Repertoires were generated with immunoSEQ multiplex PCR, while TCRdb's copy carries only in-frame clones and drops some. Among 40,000 to 60,000 clones listed, 45% to 55% were seen once. The germline gives CDR1 MNHNS, CDR2 SASEGT. This CDR3 is 13 amino acids long. Trimming took off 7 bases at V and 1 base at J, with 10 bases between the two ends. There are a few counts of this clone. Its specificity is not known. The clonotype comes from a human donor with chronic lymphocytic leukemia. The chain links TRBV6-1 to TRBJ1-1; D gene uncertain. The sample was PBMCs, taken after 12 months of ibrutinib treatment. CDR3 coding DNA: TGTGCCAGCAAGGCTCCGGAGAACACTGAAGCTTTCTTT. It specifies CASKAPENTEAFF.